The clone carrying this T cell receptor beta chain was seen at least ten times. Its antigen is currently unknown. Germline lookup yields CDR1 LGHDT and CDR2 YNNKEL (reference sequence). Trimming shortened V by 1 base and J by 1 base, and 17 bases separated the two germline ends. There are 17 residues in the CDR3. This sample was included in a study of blood T cells in healthy people across ages. Study-level results: Both naive CD4+ cell counts and diversity were greater in long-lived donors than in aged donors.

The second PCR ran about 6 to 12 cycles with a sample-barcoded 5' primer and J-beta primers. One entry per CDR3 protein results from TCRdb running MiXCR on the 5' RACE reads. The sample records about 800,000 distinct CDR3 sequences, roughly 64% being singletons. This sequence originates from a man aged 25 to 40 in good health. The sequenced material came from blood. The chain carries TRBV3-1 and TRBJ2-7; D is possibly TRBD2 (6 bases). In DNA, the CDR3 is TGTGCCAGCAGCCAAGTGCCCCTCGGGGAGGCATCCTACGAGCAGTACTTC. Translation gives CASSQVPLGEASYEQYF.